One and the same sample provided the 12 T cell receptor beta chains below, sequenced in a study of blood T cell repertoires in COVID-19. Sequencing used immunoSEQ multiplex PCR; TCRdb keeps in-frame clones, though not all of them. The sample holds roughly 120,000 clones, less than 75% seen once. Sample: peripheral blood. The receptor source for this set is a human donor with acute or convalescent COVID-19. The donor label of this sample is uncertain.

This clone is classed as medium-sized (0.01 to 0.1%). The CDR3 is CASSIIRTLAGTGNTIYF. CDR3 DNA sequence: TGTGCCAGTAGTATAATTAGGACATTAGCTGGGACTGGAAACACCATATATTTT. This sequence joins TRBV19 and TRBJ1-3; possible D gene TRBD1, 5 bases. The germline CDR1 and CDR2 sequences are LNHDA and SQIVND (reference sequence). The CDR3 runs to 18 residues. V dropped 2 bases and J dropped 2 bases, with 19 bases sitting between them.

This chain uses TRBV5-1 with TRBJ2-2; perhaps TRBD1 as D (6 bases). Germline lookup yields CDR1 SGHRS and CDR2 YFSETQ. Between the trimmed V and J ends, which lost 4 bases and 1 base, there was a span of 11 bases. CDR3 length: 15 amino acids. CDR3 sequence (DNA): TGCGCCAGCAGCCCGGGACACATGAACACCGGGGAGCTGTTTTTT. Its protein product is CASSPGHMNTGELFF.

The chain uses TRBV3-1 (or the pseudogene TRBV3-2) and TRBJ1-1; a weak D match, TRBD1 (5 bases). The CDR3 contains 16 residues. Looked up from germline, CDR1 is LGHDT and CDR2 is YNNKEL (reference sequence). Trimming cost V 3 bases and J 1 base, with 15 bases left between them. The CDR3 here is CASSQGGEGRNTEAFF. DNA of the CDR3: TGTGCCAGCAGCCAGGGGGGGGAGGGGAGGAACACTGAAGCTTTCTTT.

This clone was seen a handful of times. Written as DNA, the CDR3 is TGTGCCAGTAGCCCGTTCCCAGGGAGGAATCAGCCCCAGCATTTT. Amino acids: CASSPFPGRNQPQHF. The rearrangement links TRBV19 to TRBJ1-5; perhaps TRBD1 as D (5 bases). Germline CDR1 reads LNHDA; CDR2 reads SQIVND (reference sequence). V dropped 6 bases and J dropped 4 bases, with 16 bases sitting between them. The CDR3 is 15 amino acids. Full variable domain (missing parts from reference TRBV19 and TRBJ1-5): DGGITQSPKYLFRKEGQNVTLSCEQNLNHDAMYWYRQDPGQGLRLIYYSQIVNDFQKGDIAEGYSVSREKKESFPLTVTSAQKNPTAFYLCASSPFPGRNQPQHFGDGTRLSIL.

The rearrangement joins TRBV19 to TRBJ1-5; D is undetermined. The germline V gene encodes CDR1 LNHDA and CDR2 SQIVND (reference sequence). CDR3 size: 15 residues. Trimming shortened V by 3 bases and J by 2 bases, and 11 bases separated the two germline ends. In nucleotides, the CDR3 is TGTGCCAGTAGTATGGGCCACACGGGCAATCAGCCCCAGCATTTT. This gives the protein CASSMGHTGNQPQHF.

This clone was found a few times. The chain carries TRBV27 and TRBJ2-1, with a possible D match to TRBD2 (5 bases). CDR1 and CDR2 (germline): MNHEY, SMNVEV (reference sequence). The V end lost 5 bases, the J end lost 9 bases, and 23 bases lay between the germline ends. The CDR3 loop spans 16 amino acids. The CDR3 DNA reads TGTGCCAGCAGTACCCTCGAGCGGTTCCAACACGGTGAGCAGTTCTTC. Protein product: CASSTLERFQHGEQFF.

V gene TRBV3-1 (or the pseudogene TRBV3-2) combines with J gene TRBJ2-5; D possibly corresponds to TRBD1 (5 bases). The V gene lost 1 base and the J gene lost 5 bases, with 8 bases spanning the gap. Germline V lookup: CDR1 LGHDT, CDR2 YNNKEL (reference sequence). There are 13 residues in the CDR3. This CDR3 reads CASSQAGWETQYF. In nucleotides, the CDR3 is TGTGCCAGCAGCCAAGCAGGGTGGGAGACCCAGTACTTC.

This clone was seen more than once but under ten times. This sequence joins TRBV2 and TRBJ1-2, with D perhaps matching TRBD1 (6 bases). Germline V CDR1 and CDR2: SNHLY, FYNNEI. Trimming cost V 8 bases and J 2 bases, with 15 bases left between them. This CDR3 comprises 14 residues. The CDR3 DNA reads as TGTGCCAGCGGAACTTTGGACAGAAACTATGGCTACACCTTC. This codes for CASGTLDRNYGYTF.

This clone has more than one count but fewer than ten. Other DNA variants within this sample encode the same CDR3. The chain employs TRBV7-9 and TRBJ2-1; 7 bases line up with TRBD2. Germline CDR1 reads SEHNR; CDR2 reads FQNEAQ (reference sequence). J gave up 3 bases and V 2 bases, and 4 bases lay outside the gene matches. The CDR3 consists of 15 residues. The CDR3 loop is CASSLRRGSYNEQFF. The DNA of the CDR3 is TGTGCCAGCAGCTTAAGGCGGGGGAGCTACAATGAGCAGTTCTTC.

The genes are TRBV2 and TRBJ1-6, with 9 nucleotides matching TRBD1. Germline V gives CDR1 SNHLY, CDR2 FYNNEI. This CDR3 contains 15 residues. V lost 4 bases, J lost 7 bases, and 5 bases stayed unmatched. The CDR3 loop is CASSVGQGGNSPLHF. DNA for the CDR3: TGTGCCAGCAGTGTGGGACAGGGAGGGAATTCACCCCTCCACTTT.

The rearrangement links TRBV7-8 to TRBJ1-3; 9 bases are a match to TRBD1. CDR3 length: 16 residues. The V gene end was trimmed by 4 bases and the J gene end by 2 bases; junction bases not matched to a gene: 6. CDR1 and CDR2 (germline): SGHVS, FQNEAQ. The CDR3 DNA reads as TGTGCCAGCAGCTCAAAACGGACAGGGGCTGGAAACACCATATATTTT. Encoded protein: CASSSKRTGAGNTIYF.

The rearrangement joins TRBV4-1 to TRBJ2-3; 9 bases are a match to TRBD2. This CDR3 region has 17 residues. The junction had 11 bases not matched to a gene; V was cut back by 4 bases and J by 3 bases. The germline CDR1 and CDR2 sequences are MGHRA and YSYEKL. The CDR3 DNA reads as TGCGCCAGCAGCCGGTCAGGGGCGGGGGGGCCAACAGATACGCAGTATTTT. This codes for CASSRSGAGGPTDTQYF.